This paragraph covers one T cell receptor (beta chain) sequence. Its cognate antigen is unknown. The PCR ran on 60 Vbeta and 13 Jbeta primers. Method: immunoSEQ multiplex PCR; TCRdb's copy keeps in-frame clones and lacks some. Among 130,000 or so clones listed, around four fifths were seen once. CDR3 length: 17 amino acids. Germline V CDR1 and CDR2: SGHDT, YYEEEE. Trimming removed 7 bases from V and 4 bases from J; junction bases left unmatched: 15. Regarding donors, all were healthy bone marrow donors. The data belong to a study of cytomegalovirus exposure and HLA in healthy donors. Study at large: A prior analysis found about 120 million unique TCR beta sequences from around 180 million T cells. Study results and caveats: Donors belonging to an Asian-associated ancestry cluster reportedly showed fewer N-insertions in productive TCRs than the roughly 670-donor mean, according to what a later analysis found. Roughly 170 TCR beta chains were listed as cytomegalovirus-associated.

This receptor was obtained from a man younger than 45 in good health and CMV-seronegative. Material for sequencing was PBMCs. This chain links TRBV5-6 with TRBJ1-2, with TRBD1 matching 11 bases. CDR3 bases: TGTGCCAGCGCCCCTCAAACCGGGACAGGGGGGTTCTATGGCTACACCTTC. Translated, it gives CASAPQTGTGGFYGYTF.